These 31 T cell receptor beta chains came from one sample sequenced in a study of early T cells in non-severe SARS-CoV-2 infection. TCRdb redid the calling of the 5' RACE reads with MiXCR, one entry per CDR3 protein. The data contain 120,000 or so distinct CDR3 sequences, 10% to 15% of them singletons. The sample was whole blood, taken at baseline. These receptors all come from an adult who was a healthcare worker with PCR-confirmed SARS-CoV-2 infection or an uninfected control (not recorded which).

The chain recombines TRBV28 with TRBJ2-7; D could derive from TRBD1 or TRBD2 (5 bases each). The CDR3 is 14 amino acids. V was shortened by 10 bases and J by 2 bases, with 18 bases between the two germline ends. Germline CDR1 and CDR2: MDHEN and SYDVKM. The CDR3 loop is CATLYRDATYEQYF. DNA of the CDR3: TGTGCCACACTGTACCGGGACGCTACCTACGAGCAGTACTTC.

There are a few counts of this clonotype. DNA for the CDR3: TGTGCCAGCGGGACTACCGGGGCGATAAACACCGGGGAGCTGTTTTTT. Translating it yields CASGTTGAINTGELFF. The chain is built from TRBV5-5 and TRBJ2-2, with 7 bases that match TRBD2. The V gene end was trimmed by 7 bases and the J gene end by 2 bases; junction bases not matched to a gene: 11. Per germline, CDR1 SGHKS and CDR2 YYEKEE (reference sequence). This CDR3 contains 16 residues.

V gene TRBV7-9 combines with J gene TRBJ2-7; the D is unclear. The germline V gene encodes CDR1 SEHNR and CDR2 FQNEAQ (reference sequence). V was cut by 1 base and J by 0 bases, with 7 bases left in between. The CDR3 has 14 amino acids. In DNA form, the CDR3 reads TGTGCCAGCAGCTTAGAGGTCCGCTCCTACGAGCAGTACTTC. Translated, it gives CASSLEVRSYEQYF.

This clonotype was detected a few times. CDR3 residues: CASRPGQGHYEQYF. CDR3 sequence (DNA): TGTGCCAGCAGGCCGGGACAGGGCCACTACGAGCAGTACTTC. This sequence joins TRBV6-2 or TRBV6-3 and TRBJ2-7; 9 nucleotides match TRBD1. The germline CDR1 and CDR2 sequences are MNHEY and SVGEGT. Trimming took 6 bases from V and 3 from J; bases not matched to a gene: 6. The CDR3 contains 14 residues.

The chain joins TRBV29-1 to TRBJ2-3, with D perhaps assigned TRBD1 or TRBD2 (5 bases each). There are 15 residues in the CDR3. Trimming took 5 bases from V and 0 from J, leaving 15 bases between them. In germline, CDR1 is SQVTM, CDR2 ANQGSEA. The CDR3 region is CSVPRDGHSTDTQYF. CDR3 coding DNA: TGCAGCGTTCCCCGGGACGGTCATAGCACAGATACGCAGTATTTT.

The chain has TRBV24-1 and TRBJ1-5, with TRBD1 identical over 9 bases. In germline, CDR1 is KGHDR, CDR2 SFDVKD. The trim removed 10 bases at V and 4 bases at J, leaving 7 bases unmatched. The CDR3 consists of 14 residues. CDR3: CATTGGFWNQPQHF. The CDR3 coding sequence is TGTGCCACGACAGGGGGGTTTTGGAATCAGCCCCAGCATTTT.

This clonotype was seen only a few times. The J gene is TRBJ2-5, the V gene TRBV4-2, with 13 nucleotides matching TRBD2. Per germline, CDR1 LGHNA and CDR2 YNFKEQ. This CDR3 comprises 18 residues. J lost 3 bases, V lost 2 bases, and 9 bases had no gene match. Here the CDR3 reads CASSQRKGTSGGEETQYF. Here the CDR3 DNA reads TGTGCCAGCAGCCAAAGGAAAGGAACTAGCGGGGGGGAAGAGACCCAGTACTTC.

This clonotype was counted a few times. CDR3 sequence: CASSLVVNTQYF. CDR3 nucleotide sequence: TGTGCCAGCAGCTTAGTAGTGAATACGCAGTATTTT. This chain links TRBV11-1 with TRBJ2-3; D unclear. This CDR3 comprises 12 residues. Trimming left V 1 base short and J 7 bases short, with 6 bases between. CDR1 and CDR2 from the germline V gene are SGHAT and FQDESV (reference sequence).

This clonotype was observed at least ten times. The chain joins TRBV5-1 to TRBJ2-5; TRBD2 aligns across 7 bases. With V trimmed by 2 bases and J by 2 bases, 0 bases remained unmatched. The CDR3 is 13 amino acids. Germline V gives CDR1 SGHRS, CDR2 YFSETQ. This CDR3 reads CASSLLAQETQYF. Here the CDR3 DNA reads TGCGCCAGCAGCTTACTAGCGCAAGAGACCCAGTACTTC.

V gene TRBV28 combines with J gene TRBJ2-7; weak D call: TRBD1 (5 bases). The CDR3 totals 14 residues. Germline V gene lookup returns CDR1 MDHEN and CDR2 SYDVKM. V was cut by 7 bases and J by 2 bases, with 15 bases left in between. Here the CDR3 reads CASTIGPDTYEQYF. The CDR3 nucleotides read TGTGCCAGCACCATAGGGCCGGACACCTACGAGCAGTACTTC.

This clonotype showed up just a few times. The V call is TRBV12-3 or TRBV12-4, the J call TRBJ2-3, with 10 bases matching TRBD2. The J segment lost 4 bases and the V segment lost 6 bases, leaving 7 bases of the junction unmatched. CDR3 length equals 15 residues. As DNA, the CDR3 is TGTGCCAGCAGAGCTAAGCGGGGGGGCCCAGATACGCAGTATTTT. Translated: CASRAKRGGPDTQYF.

The chain uses TRBV3-1 and TRBJ2-3; TRBD1 is a possible D gene (6 bases). The CDR3 totals 15 residues. V lost 3 bases and J 2 bases, leaving 12 bases between the germline ends. Per the germline V gene, CDR1 is LGHDT and CDR2 is YNNKEL (reference sequence). The CDR3 sequence: CASSQGALVTDTQYF. In nucleotides, the CDR3 is TGTGCCAGCAGCCAGGGGGCACTAGTCACAGATACGCAGTATTTT.

The rearrangement links TRBV12-3 or TRBV12-4 to TRBJ1-4; the D gene is possibly TRBD1 (5 bases). This CDR3 spans 13 amino acids. V lost 6 bases and J lost 8, with 13 bases in between. The CDR3 DNA is TGTGCCAGCAGGAGCGGGGGAAGGGAAAAACTGTTTTTT. This encodes CASRSGGREKLFF.

V usage is TRBV15 and J usage is TRBJ2-5; tentatively, D is TRBD1 (5 bases). The CDR3 is made up of 13 amino acids. Germline V gives CDR1 LNHNV, CDR2 YYDKDF (reference sequence). V was pared by 5 bases and J by 7 bases, with 14 bases between. The CDR3 protein is CATSSGNFGTQYF. The CDR3 DNA follows: TGTGCCACCAGCTCAGGGAACTTCGGGACCCAGTACTTC.

The table lists this clonotype with many counts. The chain employs TRBV20-1 and TRBJ1-2; D gene unclear. The CDR3 is 14 amino acids. V was cut by 0 bases and J by 1 base, with 9 bases left in between. Germline loops: CDR1 DFQATT, CDR2 SNEGSKA (reference sequence). The CDR3 spells CSARDTDGNYGYTF. The CDR3 DNA follows: TGCAGTGCTAGAGATACGGACGGTAACTATGGCTACACCTTC.

This clonotype was counted only a few times. V is TRBV7-2 and J is TRBJ1-2; no firm D call. The V end lost 7 bases, the J end lost 3 bases, and 3 bases lay between the germline ends. Germline V lookup: CDR1 SGHTA, CDR2 FQGNSA. CDR3 length equals 10 residues. The DNA of the CDR3 is TGTGCCAGCATTGACTATGGCTACACCTTC. Translation: CASIDYGYTF.

The V gene is TRBV5-5, the J gene TRBJ1-1; D unclear. The V gene lost 1 base and the J gene lost 2 bases, with 9 bases spanning the gap. Per germline, CDR1 SGHKS and CDR2 YYEKEE (reference sequence). CDR3 length equals 14 residues. The chain's CDR3 is CASSLNQHNTEAFF. The CDR3 DNA reads as TGTGCCAGCAGCTTGAATCAGCACAACACTGAAGCTTTCTTT.

The chain uses TRBV24-1 and TRBJ2-1, with D hard to call. This CDR3 comprises 11 residues. Between the trimmed V and J ends, which lost 9 bases and 7 bases, there was a span of 9 bases. Germline CDR1 and CDR2: KGHDR and SFDVKD. The CDR3 region is CATSENNEQFF. In nucleotides, the CDR3 is TGTGCCACCTCTGAGAATAATGAGCAGTTCTTC.

This clonotype was detected a few times. This chain connects TRBV29-1 to TRBJ2-3; D is unclear. Germline lookup yields CDR1 SQVTM and CDR2 ANQGSEA. The CDR3 consists of 13 residues. Trimming removed 8 bases at V and 0 bases at J, with 12 bases between. CDR3: CSIARSSTDTQYF. The CDR3 coding sequence is TGCAGCATCGCACGAAGTAGCACAGATACGCAGTATTTT.

This clonotype was counted only a few times. The V gene is TRBV7-3, the J gene TRBJ2-1, with TRBD2 matching over 9 bases. V dropped 5 bases and J dropped 8; count of bases not matched to a gene: 10. CDR3 length: 15 residues. From germline, CDR1 is SGHTA and CDR2 FQGTGA. The CDR3 spells CASSRIAGALDEQFF. CDR3 DNA: TGTGCCAGCAGCAGAATAGCGGGGGCTTTGGATGAGCAGTTCTTC. The whole variable domain, remainder taken from reference TRBV7-3 and TRBJ2-1, is GAGVSQTPSNKVTEKGKYVELRCDPISGHTALYWYRQSLGQGPEFLIYFQGTGAADDSGLPNDRFFAVRPEGSVSTLKIQRTERGDSAVYLCASSRIAGALDEQFFGPGTRLTVL.

This clonotype was seen ten or more times. V usage is TRBV7-8 and J usage is TRBJ1-5; tentatively, D is TRBD1 (6 bases). Between the trimmed V and J ends, which lost 1 base and 7 bases, there was a span of 14 bases. The CDR3 is 15 amino acids. Germline V CDR1 and CDR2: SGHVS, FQNEAQ. In nucleotides, the CDR3 is TGTGCCAGCAGCTTAGTGGCAGGGGCTCAACAGCCCCAGCATTTT. It is translated as CASSLVAGAQQPQHF.

The CDR3 nucleotides read TGCGCCAGCAGCCAAGACTATAGCGGGGGGTACGATACGCAGTATTTT. Amino acid sequence: CASSQDYSGGYDTQYF. The rearrangement links TRBV4-1 to TRBJ2-3; 10 nucleotides match TRBD2. CDR3 length equals 16 residues. Germline V CDR1 and CDR2: MGHRA, YSYEKL. V lost 0 bases to trimming and J lost 6 bases; unmatched junction nucleotides: 6.

This clonotype was recorded at least ten times. This chain links TRBV2 with TRBJ1-1; TRBD1 aligns across 7 bases. Germline V gene lookup returns CDR1 SNHLY and CDR2 FYNNEI. J was trimmed by 4 bases and V by 4 bases; bases with no gene match: 6. The CDR3 extends over 14 amino acids. In nucleotides, the CDR3 is TGTGCCAGCAGTGGACAGGGTATGGGCACTGAAGCTTTCTTT. This encodes CASSGQGMGTEAFF.

This clonotype turned up a few times. The CDR3, as DNA: TGTGCCAGCAGTTACCGGGAGCGTACTGAAGCTTTCTTT. It codes for CASSYRERTEAFF. This chain uses TRBV6-2 or TRBV6-3 with TRBJ1-1, with D uncertain. Germline CDR1 is MNHEY and CDR2 is SVGEGT. The CDR3 loop spans 13 amino acids. Trimming cost V 2 bases and J 5 bases, with 9 bases left between them.

Concerning this clonotype itself: An end of the junction differs from the germline gene, which may be a read error. The CDR3 reads CASSFGGGYIF. Here the CDR3 DNA reads TGTGCCAGCAGTTTCGGGGGCGGCTACATCTTC. The J gene is TRBJ1-2, the V gene TRBV28; a possible D gene is TRBD1 (6 bases). CDR1 and CDR2 from the germline V gene are MDHEN and SYDVKM. The CDR3 is made up of 11 amino acids.

Written as DNA, the CDR3 is TGTGCCAGCAGCCAAAGGGGGATTGTTGACAGGGGGCATGGCTACACCTTC. Protein sequence: CASSQRGIVDRGHGYTF. J is TRBJ1-2 and V is TRBV4-2, with TRBD1 matching 10 bases. This CDR3 is 17 amino acids long. The ends lost 2 bases at V and 6 bases at J; junction bases unmatched: 12. Germline V lookup: CDR1 LGHNA, CDR2 YNFKEQ.

This clonotype was seen at least ten times. The rearrangement joins TRBV7-6 to TRBJ2-2; D is unresolved. Germline V lookup: CDR1 SGHVS, CDR2 FNYEAQ. The CDR3 consists of 14 residues. The V end was cut by 1 base, the J end by 6 bases, with 9 bases between. The CDR3: CASSLGDKAGELFF. The CDR3 region has the DNA TGTGCCAGCAGCTTAGGCGACAAGGCCGGGGAGCTGTTTTTT.

This clonotype appeared a few times. The V gene is TRBV7-2, the J gene TRBJ2-3; the D gene could be TRBD1 or TRBD2 (5 bases each). V lost 3 bases, J lost 5 bases, and 9 bases lay in between. Germline-derived CDR1 and CDR2 are SGHTA and FQGNSA. This CDR3 region has 13 residues. The CDR3 spells CASSFGAGDTQYF. In DNA, the CDR3 is TGTGCCAGCAGCTTTGGGGCGGGAGATACGCAGTATTTT.

This clonotype turned up a few times. The chain uses TRBV12-3 or TRBV12-4 and TRBJ1-6; 7 bases align to TRBD1. The junction had 3 bases not matched to a gene; V was cut back by 3 bases and J by 7 bases. The CDR3 is 14 residues long. The CDR3, as DNA: TGTGCCAGCAGTTTCGACAGGGTGAATTCACCCCTCCACTTT. It translates to CASSFDRVNSPLHF.

Many counts were recorded for this clonotype. The chain uses TRBV11-1 and TRBJ2-7; tentatively, D is TRBD1 (6 bases). The germline V gene encodes CDR1 SGHAT and CDR2 FQDESV (reference sequence). The CDR3 totals 14 residues. Between the trimmed V and J ends, which lost 2 bases and 2 bases, there was a span of 10 bases. The CDR3 spells CASSLTGFTYEQYF. The CDR3 nucleotides read TGTGCCAGCAGCTTAACAGGGTTCACCTACGAGCAGTACTTC.

The chain is built from TRBV7-2 and TRBJ2-5, with D unresolved. The CDR3 covers 16 residues. Germline loops: CDR1 SGHTA, CDR2 FQGNSA. Trimming shortened V by 7 bases and J by 5 bases, and 23 bases separated the two germline ends. The CDR3 protein is CASTPTFSALGETQYF. DNA for the CDR3: TGTGCCAGCACCCCGACCTTTTCCGCGTTGGGGGAGACCCAGTACTTC.